This is a list of T cell receptor beta chains from one sample in a study of regulatory T cells in long-lasting Graves disease. TCRdb re-called the multiplex PCR reads with MiXCR, one entry per CDR3 protein. The data show approximately 360,000 distinct CDR3 sequences, with about 11% seen just once and 18% held by the top ten. These same records also appear under a second study, on T cells in Graves' hyperthyroidism and ophthalmopathy.

The sample was peripheral blood mononuclear cells (PBMCs), taken at new diagnosis, from a patient treated with antithyroid drugs. Every receptor here comes from a young woman with Graves disease. Each CDR3 is given with its conserved first and last residue. D genes are given only for firm matches. Expanded clones get a size class; other rows say once, few or many, or leave the size out.

few,TRBJ2-1,.,TRBV7-3,CASSSQPATSSYNEQFF,TGTGCCAGCAGCTCCCAGCCCGCCACGAGCTCCTACAATGAGCAGTTCTTC
.,TRBJ2-5,TRBD2,TRBV9,CASSAGSGGRETQYF,TGTGCCAGCAGCGCCGGTAGCGGGGGCCGGGAGACCCAGTACTTC
.,TRBJ1-4,.,TRBV5-1,CASSDGGIEDEKLFF,TGCGCCAGCAGCGACGGGGGCATCGAGGATGAAAAACTGTTTTTT
many,TRBJ1-1,TRBD1,TRBV27,CASSIGTGNTEAFF,TGTGCCAGCAGTATAGGGACAGGGAACACTGAAGCTTTCTTT
many,TRBJ1-1,.,TRBV12-3/TRBV12-4,CASLWEGVRTEAFF,TGTGCCAGCCTTTGGGAAGGGGTTAGGACTGAAGCTTTCTTT
many,TRBJ2-1,TRBD2,TRBV20-1,CSARGTSGSPVGQFF,TGCAGTGCTAGAGGGACTAGCGGGAGCCCCGTTGGACAGTTCTTC
many,TRBJ2-3,.,TRBV7-2,CASSLDTRITDTQYF,TGTGCCAGCAGCTTAGACACCCGAATCACAGATACGCAGTATTTT
many,TRBJ2-7,TRBD1,TRBV28,CASRIDRGPYEQYF,TGTGCCAGCAGGATAGACAGGGGGCCTTACGAGCAGTACTTC
many,TRBJ2-7,TRBD2,TRBV2,CASARELSYEQYF,TGTGCCAGCGCGCGGGAGCTCTCCTACGAGCAGTACTTC
few,TRBJ2-4,TRBD2,TRBV12-3/TRBV12-4,CASSLRTSGINIQYF,TGTGCCAGCAGTTTACGGACTAGCGGGATAAACATTCAGTACTTC
many,TRBJ2-1,.,TRBV7-8,CASSLWTASSYNEQFF,TGTGCCAGCAGCTTATGGACAGCCAGCTCCTACAATGAGCAGTTCTTC
many,TRBJ2-1,.,TRBV6-1,CASREWRSSYNEQFF,TGTGCCAGCAGGGAGTGGCGGAGCTCCTACAATGAGCAGTTCTTC
many,TRBJ1-1,TRBD1,TRBV11-2,CASSLEGGIGNTEAFF,TGTGCCAGCAGCTTAGAAGGGGGCATCGGGAACACTGAAGCTTTCTTT
many,TRBJ2-1,TRBD2,TRBV28,CASSPSAGDSYNEQFF,TGTGCCAGCAGTCCCTCAGCGGGAGACTCCTACAATGAGCAGTTCTTC
many,TRBJ2-3,.,TRBV6-2/TRBV6-3,CASSEVQGRDTQYF,TGTGCCAGCAGTGAAGTTCAGGGAAGAGATACGCAGTATTTT
many,TRBJ2-7,.,TRBV27,CASNKLASYEQYF,TGTGCCAGCAACAAGCTAGCGAGCTACGAGCAGTACTTC
.,TRBJ1-5,.,TRBV30,CVWSYRIWGGDYQPQHF,TGTGTCTGGAGCTATAGGATTTGGGGGGGCGACTATCAGCCCCAGCATTTT
few,TRBJ2-7,.,TRBV9,CASSEAPTPPGYEQYF,TGTGCCAGCAGCGAAGCGCCAACCCCCCCAGGGTACGAGCAGTACTTC
.,TRBJ2-1,.,TRBV20-1,CSARAGYNEQFF,TGCAGTGCCCGGGCAGGCTACAATGAGCAGTTCTTC
few,TRBJ2-7,.,TRBV5-4,CASSFELGSVYEQYF,TGTGCCAGCAGCTTTGAGTTAGGGTCGGTCTACGAGCAGTACTTC
many,TRBJ2-3,TRBD2,TRBV20-1,CSAPTSGGTDTQYF,TGCAGTGCTCCGACTAGCGGGGGCACAGATACGCAGTATTTT
many,TRBJ2-2,TRBD2,TRBV9,CASSVSGRSTGELFF,TGTGCCAGCAGTGTCAGCGGGAGGTCCACCGGGGAGCTGTTTTTT
.,TRBJ2-1,.,TRBV10-3,CAISESNRVDEQFF,TGTGCCATCAGTGAGTCGAACAGGGTTGATGAGCAGTTCTTC
.,TRBJ1-2,.,TRBV5-4,CASSFAGANYGYTF,TGTGCCAGCAGCTTCGCAGGGGCTAACTATGGCTACACCTTC
many,TRBJ2-1,TRBD1,TRBV12-3/TRBV12-4,CASKDRGAGSNEQFF,TGTGCCAGCAAGGACAGGGGGGCTGGTTCCAATGAGCAGTTCTTC
many,TRBJ2-3,TRBD1,TRBV5-1,CASGTGGTDTQYF,TGCGCCAGCGGGACAGGGGGCACAGATACGCAGTATTTT
many,TRBJ2-3,.,TRBV7-3,CASSRLGLANTDTQYF,TGTGCCAGCAGCCGCTTGGGGCTAGCTAACACAGATACGCAGTATTTT
many,TRBJ1-5,.,TRBV27,CASSSYEYSNQPQHF,TGTGCCAGCAGCAGTTATGAATATAGCAATCAGCCCCAGCATTTT
many,TRBJ2-1,TRBD1,TRBV19,CASSVAGTALTEQFF,TGTGCCAGTAGTGTCGCCGGGACAGCCCTAACTGAGCAGTTCTTC
many,TRBJ1-5,TRBD1,TRBV18,CASSTTGGRQPQHF,TGTGCCAGCTCAACAACAGGGGGTCGTCAGCCCCAGCATTTT
.,TRBJ2-7,TRBD2,TRBV2,CASMQREFVDEQYF,TGTGCCAGCATGCAGCGGGAATTCGTCGACGAGCAGTACTTC
.,TRBJ2-1,.,TRBV20-1,CSARMGLAGYNEQFF,TGCAGTGCTAGGATGGGCCTCGCGGGGTACAATGAGCAGTTCTTC
few,TRBJ1-3,.,TRBV9,CASSPTGLGNTIYF,TGTGCCAGCTCTCCAACAGGGCTCGGAAACACCATATATTTT
many,TRBJ1-1,.,TRBV2,CASSVGRRTEAFF,TGTGCCAGCAGCGTGGGCCGGCGCACTGAAGCTTTCTTT
many,TRBJ2-5,TRBD2,TRBV28,CASSFSVPRLAGPQETQYF,TGTGCCAGCAGTTTCTCCGTCCCTAGACTAGCGGGACCTCAAGAGACCCAGTACTTC
many,TRBJ1-4,.,TRBV7-9,CASSLAGSGDKLFF,TGTGCCAGCAGCTTAGCTGGCTCAGGGGACAAACTGTTTTTT
.,TRBJ2-5,.,TRBV6-2/TRBV6-3,CAGNPHGQSQETQYF,TGTGCCGGCAATCCCCACGGACAGTCCCAAGAGACCCAGTACTTC
many,TRBJ2-3,.,TRBV20-1,CGGTPEADTQYF,TGCGGAGGGACCCCGGAGGCCGATACGCAGTATTTT
.,TRBJ2-3,.,TRBV6-1,CATRTGTDTQYF,TGTGCCACCCGAACAGGGACAGATACGCAGTATTTT
many,TRBJ2-5,.,TRBV7-2,CASSPSGDSLPNRGF,TGTGCCAGCAGCCCTTCTGGGGACTCCCTCCCTAATCGAGGCTTC
many,TRBJ2-5,.,TRBV18,CASSQLPQETQYF,TGTGCCAGCTCACAACTGCCCCAAGAGACCCAGTACTTC
many,TRBJ2-1,TRBD1,TRBV2,CASTTGTGGYNEQFF,TGTGCCAGCACTACCGGGACAGGGGGCTACAATGAGCAGTTCTTC
many,TRBJ1-1,.,TRBV10-1,CASSETAWEGKAAFF,TGCGCCAGCAGTGAGACGGCATGGGAAGGGAAGGCGGCTTTCTTT
.,TRBJ2-7,.,TRBV7-2,CASSLSGERYEQYF,TGTGCCAGCAGCTTATCTGGGGAGAGGTACGAGCAGTACTTC
few,TRBJ1-2,.,TRBV19,CASSPGGPGYTF,TGTGCCAGTAGTCCGGGGGGACCCGGCTACACCTTC
.,TRBJ1-1,.,TRBV20-1,CSASGQLNTEAFF,TGCAGTGCTAGCGGACAGCTGAACACTGAAGCTTTCTTT
many,TRBJ2-5,.,TRBV12-3/TRBV12-4,CASRPGGQETQYF,TGTGCCAGCCGACCTGGGGGCCAAGAGACCCAGTACTTC
many,TRBJ2-1,.,TRBV7-2,CASSANRGGTDNEQFF,TGTGCCAGCAGCGCTAACAGGGGGGGGACGGACAATGAGCAGTTCTTC
many,TRBJ2-1,.,TRBV12-3/TRBV12-4,CASSPRTVDEQFF,TGTGCCAGCAGCCCCCGGACAGTGGATGAGCAGTTCTTC
many,TRBJ1-5,.,TRBV10-2,CASSTPTGNQPQHF,TGCGCCAGCAGCACACCGACGGGAAATCAGCCCCAGCATTTT
many,TRBJ2-1,TRBD2,TRBV20-1,CSAREIAGVEQFF,TGCAGTGCTAGGGAAATAGCGGGAGTAGAGCAGTTCTTC
many,TRBJ1-2,.,TRBV4-1,CASSQGGGSDGYTF,TGCGCCAGCAGCCAAGGAGGGGGATCCGATGGCTACACCTTC
few,TRBJ2-1,TRBD2,TRBV6-5,CASSYPIAGGPREQFF,TGTGCCAGCAGTTACCCCATAGCGGGAGGGCCTCGTGAGCAGTTCTTC